The 10 T cell receptor beta chains below were found in one sample sequenced in a study of T cell responses to AZD1222 COVID-19 vaccine. Clones were sequenced by immunoSEQ multiplex PCR, and TCRdb holds only the in-frame ones, with some missing. The sample has 150,000 to 200,000 clones; approximately 92% are singletons. Sequencing used peripheral blood, obtained on day 0 of AZD1222 vaccination. These receptors were obtained from an adult in good health.

The chain is built from TRBV6-2 or TRBV6-3 and TRBJ1-1; the D is unclear. CDR1 MNHEY and CDR2 SVGEGT come from the germline V gene. This CDR3 spans 13 amino acids. Trimming took off 4 bases at V and 4 bases at J, with 10 bases between the two ends. The DNA of the CDR3 is TGTGCCAGCAGTTCTGGCCTGGGCACTGAAGCTTTCTTT. Translated, it gives CASSSGLGTEAFF.

The chain employs TRBV7-9 and TRBJ1-6, with D tentatively TRBD1 (5 bases). Germline CDR1 is SEHNR and CDR2 is FQNEAQ (reference sequence). Between the trimmed V and J ends, which lost 6 bases and 8 bases, there was a span of 14 bases. The CDR3 length is 14 residues. In DNA, the CDR3 is TGTGCCAGCAGATCGGGACTCGGGGATTCACCCCTCCACTTT. Amino acid sequence: CASRSGLGDSPLHF.

The V call is TRBV7-3, the J call TRBJ2-5, with 10 bases identical to TRBD2. V trimming: 5 bases; J trimming: 2 bases; junction bases outside the gene matches: 8. Germline V gives CDR1 SGHTA, CDR2 FQGTGA. The CDR3 contains 16 residues. CDR3 residues: CASSLGISGGQETQYF. The CDR3 nucleotides read TGTGCCAGCAGCCTTGGAATTAGCGGGGGGCAAGAGACCCAGTACTTC.

This chain joins TRBV3-1 (or the pseudogene TRBV3-2) and TRBJ2-1; the match to TRBD2 covers 10 bases. CDR1 and CDR2 from the germline V gene are LGHDT and YNNKEL (reference sequence). J gave up 9 bases and V 5 bases, and 10 bases lay outside the gene matches. The length of the CDR3 is 15 residues. In DNA form, the CDR3 reads TGTGCCAGCAGCGAGGGGACTAGCGAGTGGGTTGAGCAGTTCTTC. Its protein product is CASSEGTSEWVEQFF.

The rearrangement links TRBV7-8 to TRBJ2-7; no definite D call. V gave up 4 bases and J gave up 2 bases, with 9 bases separating them. Germline V CDR1 and CDR2: SGHVS, FQNEAQ. The CDR3 covers 13 residues. The CDR3 region has the DNA TGTGCCAGCAGCTCCGGGCCCACCTACGAGCAGTACTTC. Translation gives CASSSGPTYEQYF.

This clone was seen a single time. The V and J genes are TRBV19 and TRBJ1-5; TRBD1 matches at 8 bases. The CDR3 runs 14 residues. Unmatched junction bases numbered 7, after V lost 6 bases and J lost 6 bases. Germline-derived CDR1 and CDR2 are LNHDA and SQIVND (reference sequence). The CDR3 reads CASRDRVGGQPQHF. CDR3 bases: TGTGCCAGTAGGGACAGGGTGGGTGGTCAGCCCCAGCATTTT.

V and J are TRBV5-4 and TRBJ2-7, with TRBD2 as a possible D gene (5 bases). The CDR3 consists of 15 residues. Germline CDR1 reads SGHNT; CDR2 reads YYREEE (reference sequence). V was trimmed by 3 bases and J by 3 bases, leaving 16 bases between them. CDR3 bases: TGTGCCAGCAGCTCGGGGTCAGGATGGGGCTACGAGCAGTACTTC. The encoded protein is CASSSGSGWGYEQYF.

This clone has only one observation. The CDR3 region is CASSENGKGNEQFF. CDR3 nucleotide sequence: TGTGCCAGCAGCGAAAACGGGAAGGGCAATGAGCAGTTCTTC. V is TRBV9 and J is TRBJ2-1; D is possibly TRBD2 (5 bases). V shed 3 bases and J shed 6 bases, with 13 bases lying between them. CDR3 length: 14 amino acids. Germline-derived CDR1 and CDR2 are SGDLS and YYNGEE. The variable domain in full, completed from reference TRBV9 and TRBJ2-1, reads DSGVTQTPKHLITATGQRVTLRCSPRSGDLSVYWYQQSLDQGLQFLIQYYNGEERAKGNILERFSAQQFPDLHSELNLSSLELGDSALYFCASSENGKGNEQFFGPGTRLTVL.

This chain connects TRBV18 to TRBJ2-5; D unresolved. Deletions cut 2 bases from V and 2 bases from J, with 9 bases between. Germline V gene lookup returns CDR1 KGHSH and CDR2 LQKENI. The CDR3 totals 14 residues. CDR3 loop: CASSPGLEQETQYF. CDR3 nucleotides: TGTGCCAGCTCACCAGGGCTGGAGCAAGAGACCCAGTACTTC. Together with reference TRBV18 and TRBJ2-5, the CDR3 gives the full variable domain: NAGVMQNPRHLVRRRGQEARLRCSPMKGHSHVYWYRQLPEEGLKFMVYLQKENIIDESGMPKERFSAEFPKEGPSILRIQQVVRGDSAAYFCASSPGLEQETQYFGPGTRLLVL.

This clone came up a few times. The chain is built from TRBV6-5 and TRBJ1-6, with D perhaps TRBD1 (6 bases). This CDR3 region has 15 residues. Germline values: CDR1 MNHEY, CDR2 SVGAGI. V was clipped by 3 bases and J by 9 bases, with 15 bases between them. As DNA, the CDR3 is TGTGCCAGCAGTTATAAGGGGGGCGCGGGTTCACCCCTCCACTTT. This translates into CASSYKGGAGSPLHF.